Listed here are 9 T cell receptor beta chains from one sample, sequenced in a study of shared clonotypes between healthy human individuals. Profiling relied on immunoSEQ multiplex PCR, and the TCRdb table lists in-frame clones only, not all of them. This table holds hundreds of thousands of clones, around nine tenths found once. The specimen sequenced was memory CD8+ T cells sorted from blood. Subset defined: CD45RO+ cells pooled with CCR7-negative TemRA cells. The receptors come from a man in his late teens or twenties in good health.

This clone was recorded a few times. At the DNA level, this CDR3 is encoded by other sequences in the same sample as well. The chain combines TRBV29-1 with TRBJ2-7; D unresolved. CDR3 length: 11 amino acids. Deletions cut 7 bases from V and 4 bases from J, with 11 bases between. Germline V CDR1 and CDR2: SQVTM, ANQGSEA. CDR3 nucleotides: TGCAGCGCTTCGGTTGAGTACGAGCAGTACTTC. This encodes CSASVEYEQYF.

The CDR3 spells CASSTTSPGETQYF. The CDR3 region has the DNA TGTGCCAGCTCCACGACGAGCCCCGGAGAGACCCAGTACTTC. The chain is built from TRBV28 and TRBJ2-5; no clear D gene. Germline V gene sequence: CDR1 MDHEN, CDR2 SYDVKM. Trimming stripped 8 bases from V and 4 bases from J, with 17 bases between. This CDR3 is 14 amino acids long.

As to this clone: A much larger clone sits a single nucleotide away, making a read error possible. This chain joins TRBV30 and TRBJ1-1, with a weak D call TRBD1 (6 bases). CDR1 and CDR2 from the germline V gene are GTSNPN and SVGIG (reference sequence). CDR3 length: 11 amino acids. V lost 0 bases and J lost 7, with 6 bases in between. CDR3 residues: CAWSVGGEAFF. In DNA, the CDR3 is TGTGCCTGGAGTGTAGGGGGTGAAGCTTTCTTT.

As concerns this clone: At one of its ends the junction is not consistent with the germline gene, which may arise from a read error. This chain joins TRBV10-1 and TRBJ1-5; 9 nucleotides align to TRBD1. Germline values: CDR1 WNHNN, CDR2 SYGVQD (reference sequence). This CDR3 has 14 amino acids. CDR3 loop: CASTEGQGRAPANF. The CDR3 DNA reads as TGCGCCAGCACCGAGGGACAGGGAAGGGCCCCAGCGAATTTT.

The V gene is TRBV14, the J gene TRBJ2-7, with a possible D match to TRBD1 (5 bases). This CDR3 contains 13 residues. The V gene lost 8 bases and the J gene lost 4 bases, with 15 bases spanning the gap. Germline CDR1 SGHDN, CDR2 FVKESK. The CDR3 protein is CASSRSGRYEQYF. DNA for the CDR3: TGTGCCAGCTCCAGGTCAGGGCGGTACGAGCAGTACTTC.

The CDR3 bases are TGTGCCAGCAGTCCCAGGAACACTGAAGCTTTCTTT. This codes for CASSPRNTEAFF. The chain joins TRBV7-8 to TRBJ1-1, with D unresolved. Germline lookup yields CDR1 SGHVS and CDR2 FQNEAQ. V was shortened by 6 bases and J by 1 base, with 6 bases between the two germline ends. The CDR3 extends over 12 amino acids.

The chain joins TRBV27 to TRBJ2-7, with D tentatively TRBD2 (5 bases). Germline lookup yields CDR1 MNHEY and CDR2 SMNVEV (reference sequence). The CDR3 is made up of 13 amino acids. V was cut by 2 bases and J by 4 bases, with 9 bases left in between. This CDR3 is CASSLETGYEQYF. The CDR3 DNA reads TGTGCCAGCAGTTTAGAAACGGGGTACGAGCAGTACTTC.

V gene TRBV7-9 combines with J gene TRBJ2-5; 10 bases align to TRBD2. This CDR3 spans 14 amino acids. V was pared by 6 bases and J by 5 bases, with 6 bases of the junction left unmatched. Germline CDR1 SEHNR, CDR2 FQNEAQ (reference sequence). The CDR3 region is CASSRTTSGETQYF. Written as DNA, the CDR3 is TGTGCCAGCAGTCGAACGACTAGCGGGGAGACCCAGTACTTC.

The gene calls are TRBV9 and TRBJ2-5; the D call may be TRBD1 or TRBD2 (5 bases each). Germline V gene lookup returns CDR1 SGDLS and CDR2 YYNGEE. The CDR3 extends over 13 amino acids. Trimming left V 4 bases short and J 5 bases short, with 12 bases between. The CDR3 loop is CASSPRDLETQYF. CDR3 sequence (DNA): TGTGCCAGCAGCCCACGGGACCTGGAGACCCAGTACTTC. Full variable domain (outside the CDR3, taken from reference TRBV9 and TRBJ2-5): DSGVTQTPKHLITATGQRVTLRCSPRSGDLSVYWYQQSLDQGLQFLIQYYNGEERAKGNILERFSAQQFPDLHSELNLSSLELGDSALYFCASSPRDLETQYFGPGTRLLVL.